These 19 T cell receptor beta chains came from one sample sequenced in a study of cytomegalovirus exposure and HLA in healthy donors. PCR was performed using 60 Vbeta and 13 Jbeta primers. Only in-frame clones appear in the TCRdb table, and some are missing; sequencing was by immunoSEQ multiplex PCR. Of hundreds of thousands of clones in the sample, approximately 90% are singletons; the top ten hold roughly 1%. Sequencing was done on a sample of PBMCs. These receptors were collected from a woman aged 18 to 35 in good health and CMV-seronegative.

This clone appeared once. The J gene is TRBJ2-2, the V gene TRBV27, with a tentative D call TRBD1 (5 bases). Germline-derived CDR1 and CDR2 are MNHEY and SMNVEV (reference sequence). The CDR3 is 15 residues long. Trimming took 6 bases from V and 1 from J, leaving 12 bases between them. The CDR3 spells CASRRGTGNTGELFF. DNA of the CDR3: TGTGCCAGCAGAAGGGGTACAGGGAACACCGGGGAGCTGTTTTTT.

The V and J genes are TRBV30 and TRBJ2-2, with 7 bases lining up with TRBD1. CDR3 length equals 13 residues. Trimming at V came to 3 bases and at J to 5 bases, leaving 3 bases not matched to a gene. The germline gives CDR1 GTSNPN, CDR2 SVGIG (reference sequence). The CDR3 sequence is CAWSMTGTGELFF. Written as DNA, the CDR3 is TGTGCCTGGAGCATGACAGGGACCGGGGAGCTGTTTTTT.

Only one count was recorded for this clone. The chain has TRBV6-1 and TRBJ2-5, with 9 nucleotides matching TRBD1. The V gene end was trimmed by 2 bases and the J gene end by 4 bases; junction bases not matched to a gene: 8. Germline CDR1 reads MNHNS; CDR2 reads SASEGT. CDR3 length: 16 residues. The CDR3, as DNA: TGTGCCAGCAGTGAAAGCTGGGACAGGGTTCGAGAGACCCAGTACTTC. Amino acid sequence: CASSESWDRVRETQYF.

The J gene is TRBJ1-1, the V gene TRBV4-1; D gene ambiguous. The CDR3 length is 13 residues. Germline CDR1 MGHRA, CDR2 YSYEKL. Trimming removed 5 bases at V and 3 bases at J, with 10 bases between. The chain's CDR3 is CASSGVAYTEAFF. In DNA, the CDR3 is TGCGCCAGCAGCGGAGTGGCCTACACTGAAGCTTTCTTT.

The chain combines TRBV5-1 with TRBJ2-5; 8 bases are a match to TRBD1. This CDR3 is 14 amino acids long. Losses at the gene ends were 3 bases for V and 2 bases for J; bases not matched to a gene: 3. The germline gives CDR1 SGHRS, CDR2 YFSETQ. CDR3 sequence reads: CASSYRTGQETQYF. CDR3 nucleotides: TGCGCCAGCAGCTACCGGACAGGGCAAGAGACCCAGTACTTC.

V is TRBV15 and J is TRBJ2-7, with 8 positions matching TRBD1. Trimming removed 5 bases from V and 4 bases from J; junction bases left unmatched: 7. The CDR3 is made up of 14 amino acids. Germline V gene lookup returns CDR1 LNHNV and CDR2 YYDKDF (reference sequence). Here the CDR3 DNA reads TGTGCCACCAGCCCTGACAGGGGTGCATACGAGCAGTACTTC. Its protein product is CATSPDRGAYEQYF.

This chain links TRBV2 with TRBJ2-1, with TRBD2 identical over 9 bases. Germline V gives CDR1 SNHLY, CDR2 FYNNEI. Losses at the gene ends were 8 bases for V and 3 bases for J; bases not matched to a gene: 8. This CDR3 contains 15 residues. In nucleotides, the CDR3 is TGTGCCAGCGTCGAGCGGGAGGAGGTCTACAATGAGCAGTTCTTC. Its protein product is CASVEREEVYNEQFF.

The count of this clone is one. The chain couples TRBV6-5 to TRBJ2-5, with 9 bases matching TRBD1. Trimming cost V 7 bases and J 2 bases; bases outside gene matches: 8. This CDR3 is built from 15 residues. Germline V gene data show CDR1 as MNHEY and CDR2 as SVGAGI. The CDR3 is CASTMLGTGQETQYF. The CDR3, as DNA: TGTGCCAGCACCATGCTTGGGACAGGGCAAGAGACCCAGTACTTC.

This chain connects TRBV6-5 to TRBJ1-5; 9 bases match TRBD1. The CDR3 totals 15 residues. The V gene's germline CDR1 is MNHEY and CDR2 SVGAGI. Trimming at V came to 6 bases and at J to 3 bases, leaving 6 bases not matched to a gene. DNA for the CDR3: TGTGCCAGCAGAGGGGACAGGGCTGACAATCAGCCCCAGCATTTT. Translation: CASRGDRADNQPQHF.

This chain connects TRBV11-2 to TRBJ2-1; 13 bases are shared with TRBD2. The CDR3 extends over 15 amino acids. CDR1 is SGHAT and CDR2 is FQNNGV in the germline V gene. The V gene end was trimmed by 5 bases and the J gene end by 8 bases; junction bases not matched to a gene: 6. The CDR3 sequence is CASSPTSGRFDEQFF. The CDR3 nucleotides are TGTGCCAGCAGCCCGACTAGCGGGAGGTTCGATGAGCAGTTCTTC.

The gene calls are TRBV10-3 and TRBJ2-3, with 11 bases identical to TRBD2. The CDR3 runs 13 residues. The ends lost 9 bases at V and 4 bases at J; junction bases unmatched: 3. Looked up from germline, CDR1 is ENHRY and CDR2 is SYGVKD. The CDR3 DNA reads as TGTGCCATTGGGACTAGCGGATCAGATACGCAGTATTTT. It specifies CAIGTSGSDTQYF.

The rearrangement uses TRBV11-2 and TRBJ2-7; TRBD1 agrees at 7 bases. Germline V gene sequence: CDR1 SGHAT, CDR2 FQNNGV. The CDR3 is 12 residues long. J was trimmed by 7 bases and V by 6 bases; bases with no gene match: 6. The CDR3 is CASSPTGVEQYF. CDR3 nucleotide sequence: TGTGCCAGCAGTCCAACAGGGGTGGAGCAGTACTTC.

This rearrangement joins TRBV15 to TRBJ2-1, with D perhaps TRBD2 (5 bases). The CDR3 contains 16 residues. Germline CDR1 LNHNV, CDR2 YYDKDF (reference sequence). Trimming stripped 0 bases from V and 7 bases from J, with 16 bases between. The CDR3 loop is CATSRDQEVFRNEQFF. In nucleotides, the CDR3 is TGTGCCACCAGCAGAGATCAGGAGGTGTTCAGGAATGAGCAGTTCTTC.

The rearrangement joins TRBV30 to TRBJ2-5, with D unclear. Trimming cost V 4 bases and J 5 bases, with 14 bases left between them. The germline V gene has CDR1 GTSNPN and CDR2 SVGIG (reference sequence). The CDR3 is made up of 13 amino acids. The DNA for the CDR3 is TGTGCCTGGACCCGTACTCCTAGGGAGACCCAGTACTTC. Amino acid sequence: CAWTRTPRETQYF.

The CDR3 here is CASSESLGLVTIGELFF. CDR3 nucleotide sequence: TGCGCCAGCAGTGAGTCCTTGGGACTAGTTACGATCGGGGAGCTGTTTTTT. V gene TRBV10-2 combines with J gene TRBJ2-2, with 8 bases that match TRBD2. The trim removed 0 bases at V and 7 bases at J, leaving 10 bases unmatched. Germline values: CDR1 WSHSY, CDR2 SAAADI. The CDR3 totals 17 residues.

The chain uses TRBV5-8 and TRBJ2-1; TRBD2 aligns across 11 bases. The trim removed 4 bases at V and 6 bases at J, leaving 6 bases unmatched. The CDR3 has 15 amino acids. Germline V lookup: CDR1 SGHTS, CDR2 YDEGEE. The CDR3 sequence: CASSPGLAGFNEQFF. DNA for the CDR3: TGTGCCAGCAGCCCAGGACTAGCGGGTTTCAATGAGCAGTTCTTC.

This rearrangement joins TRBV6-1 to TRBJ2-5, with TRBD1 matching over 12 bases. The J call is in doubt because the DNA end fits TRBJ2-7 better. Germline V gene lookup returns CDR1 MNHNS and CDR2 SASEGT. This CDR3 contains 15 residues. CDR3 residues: CASSPTGQGAYEQYF. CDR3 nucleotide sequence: TGTGCCAGCAGTCCGACGGGACAGGGGGCTTACGAGCAGTACTTC.

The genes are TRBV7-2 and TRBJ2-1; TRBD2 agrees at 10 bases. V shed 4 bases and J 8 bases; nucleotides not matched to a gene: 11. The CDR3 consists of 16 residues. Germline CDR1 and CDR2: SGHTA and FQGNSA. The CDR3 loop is CASSYAGAGGVDEQFF. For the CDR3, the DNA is TGTGCCAGCAGCTATGCTGGAGCGGGGGGGGTCGATGAGCAGTTCTTC.

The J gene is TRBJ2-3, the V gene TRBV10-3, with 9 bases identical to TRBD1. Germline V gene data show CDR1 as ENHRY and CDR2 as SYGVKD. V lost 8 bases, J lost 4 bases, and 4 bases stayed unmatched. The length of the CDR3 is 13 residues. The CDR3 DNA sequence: TGTGCCATCGGACAGGGGAGTCCAGATACGCAGTATTTT. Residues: CAIGQGSPDTQYF.